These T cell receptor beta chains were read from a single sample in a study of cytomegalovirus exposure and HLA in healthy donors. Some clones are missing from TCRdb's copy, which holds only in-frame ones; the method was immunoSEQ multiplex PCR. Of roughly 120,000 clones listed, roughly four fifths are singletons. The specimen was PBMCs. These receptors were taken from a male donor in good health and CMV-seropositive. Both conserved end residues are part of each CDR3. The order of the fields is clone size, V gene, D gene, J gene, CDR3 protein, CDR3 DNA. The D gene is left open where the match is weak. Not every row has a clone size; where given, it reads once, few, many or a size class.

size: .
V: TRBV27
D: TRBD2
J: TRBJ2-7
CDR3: CASSYSGTTTYEQYF
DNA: TGTGCCAGCAGTTACTCCGGGACTACTACCTACGAGCAGTACTTC

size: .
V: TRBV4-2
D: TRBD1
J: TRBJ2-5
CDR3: CASSPRDRVGETQYF
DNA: TGTGCCAGCAGCCCCCGGGACAGGGTCGGAGAGACCCAGTACTTC

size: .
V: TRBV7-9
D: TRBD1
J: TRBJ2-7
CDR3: CASSSHRDSSYEQYF
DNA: TGTGCCAGCAGCTCCCACCGGGACAGCTCCTACGAGCAGTACTTC

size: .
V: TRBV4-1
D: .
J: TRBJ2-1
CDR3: CASSQDREVTVQFF
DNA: TGCGCCAGCAGCCAAGATCGAGAAGTCACCGTTCAGTTCTTC

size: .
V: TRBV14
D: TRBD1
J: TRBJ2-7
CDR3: CASSPGQGAYYEQYF
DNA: TGTGCCAGCAGCCCGGGACAGGGGGCGTACTACGAGCAGTACTTC

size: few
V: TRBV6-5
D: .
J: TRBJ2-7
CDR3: CASSRTVLSSYEQYF
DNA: TGTGCCAGCAGCCGGACAGTCCTGAGCTCCTACGAGCAGTACTTC

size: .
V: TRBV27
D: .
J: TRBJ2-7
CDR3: CASTGSLSPTYEQYF
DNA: TGTGCCAGCACCGGTTCTTTGTCCCCCACCTACGAGCAGTACTTC

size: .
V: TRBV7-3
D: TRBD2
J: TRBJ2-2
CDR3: CASSLGLAGGGTGELFF
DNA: TGTGCCAGCAGTTTGGGACTAGCGGGAGGGGGCACCGGGGAGCTGTTTTTT

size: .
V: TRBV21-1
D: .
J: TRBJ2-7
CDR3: CASSKTVTGLPYEQYF
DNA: TGTGCCAGCAGCAAAACCGTAACAGGGCTCCCCTACGAGCAGTACTTC

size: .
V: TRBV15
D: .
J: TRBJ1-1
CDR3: CATSRARTNTEAFF
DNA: TGTGCCACCAGCAGAGCTCGGACTAACACTGAAGCTTTCTTT

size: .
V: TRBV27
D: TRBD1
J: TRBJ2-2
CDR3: CASSLQRGRTGELFF
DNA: TGTGCCAGCAGTCTACAAAGGGGGCGCACCGGGGAGCTGTTTTTT

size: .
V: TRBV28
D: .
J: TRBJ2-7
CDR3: CASNEGGKTYEQYF
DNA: TGTGCCAGCAACGAGGGCGGGAAGACCTACGAGCAGTACTTC

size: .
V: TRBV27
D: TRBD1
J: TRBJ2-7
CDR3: CASSWDRVREQYF
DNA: TGTGCCAGCAGTTGGGACAGGGTCCGCGAGCAGTACTTC

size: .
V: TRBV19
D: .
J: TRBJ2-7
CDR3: CASSITRRSSYEQYF
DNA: TGTGCCAGTAGTATAACTCGACGGAGCTCCTACGAGCAGTACTTC

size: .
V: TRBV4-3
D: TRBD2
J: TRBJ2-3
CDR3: CASSQDHLAGGADTQYF
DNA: TGCGCCAGCAGCCAAGATCACCTAGCGGGAGGTGCAGATACGCAGTATTTT

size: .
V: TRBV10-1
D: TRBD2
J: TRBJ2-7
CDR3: CASSEPGLAGGREQYF
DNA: TGCGCCAGCAGCGAACCAGGCCTGGCGGGCGGGAGAGAGCAGTACTTC

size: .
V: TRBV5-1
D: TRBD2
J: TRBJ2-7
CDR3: CASSLAAGGTYEQYF
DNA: TGCGCCAGCAGCTTGGCGGCGGGAGGAACCTACGAGCAGTACTTC

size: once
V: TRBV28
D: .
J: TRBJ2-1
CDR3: CASSILHWEQFF
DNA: TGTGCCAGCAGTATTCTCCACTGGGAGCAGTTCTTC

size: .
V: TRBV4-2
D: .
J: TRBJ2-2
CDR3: CASSPRGKRNTGELFF
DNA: TGTGCCAGCAGCCCCCGGGGGAAGCGGAACACCGGGGAGCTGTTTTTT

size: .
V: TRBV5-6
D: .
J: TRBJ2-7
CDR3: CASSLGASLYEQYF
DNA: TGTGCCAGCAGCTTGGGGGCGAGTCTCTACGAGCAGTACTTC

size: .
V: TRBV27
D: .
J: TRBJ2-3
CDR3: CASSVRYRDADTQYF
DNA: TGTGCCAGCAGTGTTAGGTACAGGGACGCAGATACGCAGTATTTT

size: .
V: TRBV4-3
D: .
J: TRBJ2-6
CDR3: CASSQSRAGIIAGANVLTF
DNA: TGCGCCAGCAGCCAATCCCGAGCAGGGATCATCGCTGGGGCCAACGTCCTGACTTTC

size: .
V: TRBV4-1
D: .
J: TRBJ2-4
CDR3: CASKGNKNIQYF
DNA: TGCGCCAGCAAGGGGAACAAAAACATTCAGTACTTC

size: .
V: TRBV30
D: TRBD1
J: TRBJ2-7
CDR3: CASGQDRDREQYF
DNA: TGTGCCTCGGGACAGGACAGGGACAGGGAGCAGTACTTC

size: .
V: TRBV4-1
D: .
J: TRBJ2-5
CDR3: CASSQGGGWETQYF
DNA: TGCGCCAGCAGCCAAGGTGGCGGCTGGGAGACCCAGTACTTC

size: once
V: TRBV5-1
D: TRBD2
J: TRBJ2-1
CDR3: CASTLPGLADNFFYNEQFF
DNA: TGCGCCAGCACCCTACCCGGACTAGCGGACAACTTTTTCTACAATGAGCAGTTCTTC

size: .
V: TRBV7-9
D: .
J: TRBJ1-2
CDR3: CASSLGRGYTF
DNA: TGTGCCAGCAGCTTAGGTCGGGGCTACACCTTC

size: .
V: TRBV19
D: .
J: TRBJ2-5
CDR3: CASSQGRAQETQYF
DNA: TGTGCCAGTAGTCAGGGCAGGGCCCAAGAGACCCAGTACTTC

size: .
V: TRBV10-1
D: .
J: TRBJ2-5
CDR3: CASPTQGTRQETQYF
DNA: TGCGCCAGCCCTACGCAGGGTACCCGACAAGAGACCCAGTACTTC

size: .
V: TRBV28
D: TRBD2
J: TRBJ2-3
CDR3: CASSFLAGEADTQYF
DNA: TGTGCCAGCAGTTTCCTAGCGGGAGAGGCCGATACGCAGTATTTT

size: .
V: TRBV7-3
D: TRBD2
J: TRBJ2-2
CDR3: CASRSGKGSTGELFF
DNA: TGTGCCAGCCGTAGCGGGAAAGGGTCCACCGGGGAGCTGTTTTTT

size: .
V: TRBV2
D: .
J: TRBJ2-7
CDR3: CASSEARTTEQYF
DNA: TGTGCCAGCAGTGAAGCCCGGACAACTGAGCAGTACTTC

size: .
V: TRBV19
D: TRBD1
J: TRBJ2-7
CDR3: CASSQGVQGVPYEQYF
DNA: TGTGCCAGTAGTCAGGGGGTGCAGGGGGTTCCCTACGAGCAGTACTTC

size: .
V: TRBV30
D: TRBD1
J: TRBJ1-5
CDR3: CAWSPDRGHQPQHF
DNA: TGTGCCTGGAGCCCTGACAGGGGCCATCAGCCCCAGCATTTT

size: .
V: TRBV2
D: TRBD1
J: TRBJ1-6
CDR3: CASRPGQGNSPLHF
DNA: TGTGCCAGCAGGCCGGGACAGGGTAATTCACCCCTCCACTTT

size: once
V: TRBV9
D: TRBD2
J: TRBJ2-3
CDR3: CASSVGTSGTDTQYF
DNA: TGTGCCAGCAGCGTCGGGACTAGCGGCACAGATACGCAGTATTTT

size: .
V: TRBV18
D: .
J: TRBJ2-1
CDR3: CASSPGPRGTQSYNEQFF
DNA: TGTGCCAGCTCACCCGGACCGCGCGGGACCCAGTCCTACAATGAGCAGTTCTTC

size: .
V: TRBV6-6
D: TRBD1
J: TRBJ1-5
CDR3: CASQLNPRQGSQPQHF
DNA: TGTGCCAGCCAACTCAACCCTAGACAGGGAAGTCAGCCCCAGCATTTT

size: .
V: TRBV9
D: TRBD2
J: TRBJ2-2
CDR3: CASSAMPSGREELFF
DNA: TGTGCCAGCAGCGCCATGCCTAGCGGGAGGGAGGAGCTGTTTTTT

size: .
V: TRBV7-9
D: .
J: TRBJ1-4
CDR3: CASGGTNEKLFF
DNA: TGTGCCAGCGGGGGCACTAATGAAAAACTGTTTTTT

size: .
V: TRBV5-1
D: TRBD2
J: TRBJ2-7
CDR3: CASSRLAGGEQYF
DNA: TGCGCCAGCAGCCGGCTAGCGGGTGGGGAGCAGTACTTC

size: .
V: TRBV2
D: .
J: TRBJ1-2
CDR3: CASSGGQSPYDYGYTF
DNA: TGTGCCAGCAGTGGAGGACAGTCGCCCTACGACTATGGCTACACCTTC

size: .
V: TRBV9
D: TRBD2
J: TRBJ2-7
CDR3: CASSVDGSGSSEQYF
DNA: TGTGCCAGCAGCGTAGACGGTAGCGGGAGTTCCGAGCAGTACTTC

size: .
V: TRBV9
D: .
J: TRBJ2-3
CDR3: CASSAGPTEWSSDTQYF
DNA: TGTGCCAGCAGCGCCGGACCGACAGAGTGGAGCTCAGATACGCAGTATTTT

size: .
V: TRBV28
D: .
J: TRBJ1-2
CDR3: CASNHWMQGGNGYGYTF
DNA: TGTGCCAGCAACCATTGGATGCAGGGCGGTAACGGGTATGGCTACACCTTC

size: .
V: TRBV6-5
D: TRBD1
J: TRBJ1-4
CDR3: CASSFDYRGRNEKLFF
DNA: TGTGCCAGCAGTTTCGATTACAGGGGGCGCAATGAAAAACTGTTTTTT

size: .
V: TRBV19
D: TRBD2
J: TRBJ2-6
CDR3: CASSSPALAGGPSGANVLTF
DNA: TGTGCCAGTAGTTCCCCTGCCCTAGCGGGAGGGCCCTCTGGGGCCAACGTCCTGACTTTC

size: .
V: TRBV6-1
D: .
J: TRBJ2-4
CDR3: CASSDTGPGSIQYF
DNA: TGTGCCAGCAGTGACACGGGTCCGGGTAGCATTCAGTACTTC

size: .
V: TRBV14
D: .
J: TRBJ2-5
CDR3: CASSQAGLASQETQYF
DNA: TGTGCCAGCAGCCAAGCAGGGCTCGCATCCCAAGAGACCCAGTACTTC

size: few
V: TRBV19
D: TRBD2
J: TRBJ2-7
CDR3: CASSPRTSGRIHEQYF
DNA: TGTGCCAGTAGTCCACGGACTAGCGGGAGAATCCACGAGCAGTACTTC

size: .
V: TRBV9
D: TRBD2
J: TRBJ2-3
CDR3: CASSLRLAATDTQYF
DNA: TGTGCCAGCAGCCTTAGACTAGCGGCCACAGATACGCAGTATTTT